The 14 T cell receptor beta chains below were found in one sample sequenced in a study of blood T cell repertoires in COVID-19 (dated by TCRdb to about 2020). To prepare the library, the immunoSEQ multiplex PCR assay was applied. Not all clones reach the TCRdb copy of this immuneACCESS table, which keeps in-frame sequences only. Checked studies attribute under half of the gap to unresolved V genes and leave the rest unexplained. The table for this sample lists about 200,000 clones; roughly nine tenths of them were counted only once. Jointly, the top ten make up 0.75% to 0.95% of the sample. The sequencing sample was made of peripheral blood. The receptor source for this set is a woman in her 70s with acute or convalescent COVID-19.

The rearrangement uses TRBV5-1 and TRBJ2-7; D is perhaps TRBD2 (5 bases). V was pared by 0 bases and J by 6 bases, with 13 bases between. The CDR3 loop spans 14 amino acids. CDR1 and CDR2 from the germline V gene are SGHRS and YFSETQ. The CDR3 reads CASSLAPPAGEQYF. The CDR3 DNA reads TGCGCCAGCAGCTTGGCTCCCCCGGCGGGCGAGCAGTACTTC.

This chain links TRBV7-2 with TRBJ2-4, with a tentative D call TRBD2 (6 bases). This CDR3 comprises 17 residues. Trimming removed 5 bases from V and 0 bases from J, with 17 bases in between. CDR1 and CDR2 from the germline V gene are SGHTA and FQGNSA. DNA of the CDR3: TGTGCCAGCAGCCCAGAGACTAGGCCTCTAGCCAAAAACATTCAGTACTTC. Translation: CASSPETRPLAKNIQYF.

V gene TRBV24-1 combines with J gene TRBJ1-2; 8 positions match TRBD1. The CDR3 contains 15 residues. V was pared by 5 bases and J by 2 bases, with 6 bases of the junction left unmatched. Per germline, CDR1 KGHDR and CDR2 SFDVKD. The CDR3 region has the DNA TGTGCCACCAGTGGCACGACAGGGGCGAACTATGGCTACACCTTC. Amino acid sequence: CATSGTTGANYGYTF.

The rearrangement uses TRBV4-2 and TRBJ1-6; the match to TRBD1 covers 10 bases. Looked up from germline, CDR1 is LGHNA and CDR2 is YNFKEQ. The junction had 4 bases not matched to a gene; V was cut back by 1 base and J by 7 bases. The CDR3 has 16 residues. The CDR3 nucleotides are TGTGCCAGCAGCCAAGGGGACAGGGGACCCAATTCACCCCTCCACTTT. It codes for CASSQGDRGPNSPLHF.

The chain links TRBV7-9 to TRBJ2-5, with a possible D match to TRBD1 (5 bases). With 6 bases removed from V and 4 bases from J, the gap between germline ends came to 21 bases. The CDR3 is 16 residues long. CDR1 and CDR2 from the germline V gene are SEHNR and FQNEAQ (reference sequence). CDR3 nucleotide sequence: TGTGCCAGCAGTTTAAAGGTCCTAGACAGAGGAGAGACCCAGTACTTC. It specifies CASSLKVLDRGETQYF. Filled out from reference TRBV7-9 and TRBJ2-5, the complete variable domain reads DTGVSQNPRHKITKRGQNVTFRCDPISEHNRLYWYRQTLGQGPEFLTYFQNEAQLEKSRLLSDRFSAERPKGSFSTLEIQRTEQGDSAMYLCASSLKVLDRGETQYFGPGTRLLVL.

Regarding this clone: At one end the junction does not follow the germline gene, possibly because of a read error. The chain recombines TRBV29-1 with TRBJ1-1, with unresolved D. The length of the CDR3 is 13 residues. The germline V gene has CDR1 SQVTM and CDR2 ANQGSEA. The CDR3 spells CSGLRDMNTEAFF. CDR3 bases: TGTAGCGGCCTCCGGGATATGAACACTGAAGCTTTCTTT.

This rearrangement joins TRBV28 to TRBJ1-2; D not resolved. V was cut by 6 bases and J by 9 bases, with 11 bases left in between. The CDR3 totals 11 residues. In germline, CDR1 is MDHEN, CDR2 SYDVKM. The CDR3 region has the DNA TGTGCCAGCAGGAGGGAGTCGAGCTACACCTTC. Translating it yields CASRRESSYTF.

The chain employs TRBV2 and TRBJ1-1; 9 bases agree with TRBD1. Per the germline V gene, CDR1 is SNHLY and CDR2 is FYNNEI. Trimming took 7 bases from V and 6 from J; bases not matched to a gene: 12. CDR3 length equals 15 residues. Here the CDR3 reads CASIGTTGGKSEAFF. The CDR3 region has the DNA TGTGCCAGCATTGGAACGACAGGGGGAAAGTCTGAAGCTTTCTTT.

The genes are TRBV7-9 and TRBJ2-7, with 8 positions matching TRBD1. This CDR3 region has 16 residues. Trimming took 4 bases from V and 5 from J; bases not matched to a gene: 13. Germline V gives CDR1 SEHNR, CDR2 FQNEAQ (reference sequence). The chain's CDR3 is CASSSSGTGYSNEQYF. The DNA of the CDR3 is TGTGCCAGCAGCTCCTCAGGGACAGGTTACTCGAACGAGCAGTACTTC. Using reference TRBV7-9 and TRBJ2-7 for the parts outside the CDR3, the full variable domain is DTGVSQNPRHKITKRGQNVTFRCDPISEHNRLYWYRQTLGQGPEFLTYFQNEAQLEKSRLLSDRFSAERPKGSFSTLEIQRTEQGDSAMYLCASSSSGTGYSNEQYFGPGTRLTVT.

The chain is built from TRBV5-1 and TRBJ2-3; D unresolved. Trimming pared 0 bases from V and 2 bases from J, leaving 7 bases between. This CDR3 is 14 amino acids long. Germline V gene lookup returns CDR1 SGHRS and CDR2 YFSETQ. The CDR3 sequence is CASSLALPTDTQYF. The CDR3 coding sequence is TGCGCCAGCAGCTTGGCACTACCCACAGATACGCAGTATTTT.

This clone was observed a few times. The V call is TRBV29-1, the J call TRBJ2-2; D gene ambiguous. V lost 4 bases to trimming and J lost 1 base, with 10 bases between them. The CDR3 loop spans 14 amino acids. The germline CDR1 and CDR2 sequences are SQVTM and ANQGSEA. CDR3 DNA: TGCAGCGTTGCCCTGCCAGTGAACACCGGGGAGCTGTTTTTT. Its translation: CSVALPVNTGELFF.

This chain uses TRBV15 with TRBJ2-7, with 11 bases fitting TRBD2. Germline V CDR1 and CDR2: LNHNV, YYDKDF (reference sequence). Trimming at V came to 3 bases and at J to 2 bases, leaving 6 bases not matched to a gene. CDR3 length equals 16 residues. The CDR3: CATSRGRLAGTYEQYF. The CDR3 region has the DNA TGTGCCACCAGCAGGGGCCGACTAGCGGGGACCTACGAGCAGTACTTC.

This sequence joins TRBV11-3 and TRBJ2-5; 7 bases are a match to TRBD2. This CDR3 has 12 residues. CDR1 SGHNT and CDR2 YENEEA come from the germline V gene. The trim removed 4 bases at V and 7 bases at J, leaving 3 bases unmatched. The CDR3 DNA follows: TGTGCCAGCAGCTCTGGGGAGGGGACCCAGTACTTC. Its protein is CASSSGEGTQYF.

The rearrangement joins TRBV28 to TRBJ2-7; no definite D call. Trimming pared 3 bases from V and 5 bases from J, leaving 2 bases between. The CDR3 loop spans 10 amino acids. Germline V gives CDR1 MDHEN, CDR2 SYDVKM. The CDR3 nucleotides are TGTGCCAGCAGTTTCAACGAGCAGTACTTC. Its translation: CASSFNEQYF. The variable domain in full, with the rest retrieved from reference TRBV28 and TRBJ2-7, is DVKVTQSSRYLVKRTGEKVFLECVQDMDHENMFWYRQDPGLGLRLIYFSYDVKMKEKGDIPEGYSVSREKKERFSLILESASTNQTSMYLCASSFNEQYFGPGTRLTVT.